This entry concerns a single TCR beta chain. Its antigen is unidentified. These data originate in a study of blood T cells in healthy people across ages. The study, taken as a whole, reports: Donors of long life had a larger count of naive CD4+ cells and greater diversity than aged donors.

PCR was performed a second time for about 6 to 12 cycles using a sample-barcoded 5' primer and a J-beta primer mix. A template-switch adaptor with 12 random nucleotides tagged each cDNA molecule. One entry per CDR3 protein results from TCRdb running MiXCR on the 5' RACE reads. The sample consists of hundreds of thousands of distinct CDR3 sequences, about 30% of them appearing once. The CDR3 sequence is 12 residues long. CDR1 SGHRS and CDR2 YFSETQ come from the germline V gene. Trimming left V 4 bases short and J 6 bases short, with 11 bases between. Peripheral blood was drawn, 7.5 to 10 milliliters per donor.

The receptor's source is a woman older than 75 in good health. The J gene is TRBJ2-7, the V gene TRBV5-1, with unresolved D. Sequences were obtained from blood. The CDR3 is CASSGSFREQYF. In DNA form, the CDR3 reads TGCGCCAGCAGCGGTTCTTTCCGCGAGCAGTACTTC.